This T cell receptor (beta chain) was identified during a study of cytotoxic CD8 clonotypes in ibrutinib-treated CLL. Clones were read by immunoSEQ multiplex PCR, and TCRdb kept only the in-frame ones, dropping some. The sample records more than 200,000 clones, around 70% being singletons. V was pared by 5 bases and J by 3 bases, with 10 bases between. Germline V gene sequence: CDR1 MNHEY, CDR2 SMNVEV (reference sequence). This CDR3 comprises 13 residues. This specimen consisted of PBMCs, obtained after 12 months of ibrutinib treatment. V gene TRBV27 combines with J gene TRBJ1-2; possibly TRBD1 for D (5 bases). This clonotype originated in a human donor with chronic lymphocytic leukemia. For the CDR3, the DNA is TGTGCCAGCAGTGCAGGGTACTACTATGGCTACACCTTC. Its translation: CASSAGYYYGYTF.